These 15 T cell receptor beta chains were sequenced from one sample in a study of OX40 agonist ivuxolimab in advanced cancers. Sequencing was performed with immunoSEQ multiplex PCR; in TCRdb, only in-frame clones are kept and a portion is missing. In the table there are approximately 58,000 clones, 80% to 90% of which are singletons. The material was CD4+ or CD8+ T cells sorted from blood, obtained in a trial of the OX40 agonist ivuxolimab. Every receptor here comes from an adult with an advanced solid tumor such as melanoma, head and neck, liver or kidney cancer.

The chain joins TRBV9 to TRBJ2-3; a weak D match, TRBD2 (5 bases). Trimming stripped 2 bases from V and 4 bases from J, with 11 bases between. Germline CDR1 and CDR2: SGDLS and YYNGEE. This CDR3 is 14 amino acids long. The CDR3 coding sequence is TGTGCCAGCAGCGTCAGCGGATCTCCAGATACGCAGTATTTT. Translated, it gives CASSVSGSPDTQYF.

V usage is TRBV19 and J usage is TRBJ2-2; TRBD1 matches at 10 bases. Germline V gives CDR1 LNHDA, CDR2 SQIVND (reference sequence). Unmatched junction bases numbered 5, after V lost 9 bases and J lost 4 bases. The CDR3 runs to 14 residues. The CDR3 nucleotides read TGTGCCAGCTTTGGACAGGGGGTCACCGGGGAGCTGTTTTTT. The encoded protein is CASFGQGVTGELFF.

The chain joins TRBV19 to TRBJ2-7; D possibly corresponds to TRBD1 (6 bases). This CDR3 has 14 residues. Germline V gives CDR1 LNHDA, CDR2 SQIVND (reference sequence). V gave up 5 bases and J gave up 0 bases, with 11 bases separating them. In DNA, the CDR3 is TGTGCCAGTAGTGACGACAGGACCTCCTACGAGCAGTACTTC. Its protein is CASSDDRTSYEQYF.

This clone was recorded once. The rearrangement links TRBV27 to TRBJ2-1; TRBD2 matches 13 bases. This CDR3 region has 20 residues. V lost 5 bases to trimming and J lost 3 bases; unmatched junction nucleotides: 16. CDR1 and CDR2 (germline): MNHEY, SMNVEV (reference sequence). CDR3 sequence: CASSRPGLAGPASFYNEQFF. CDR3 in DNA: TGTGCCAGCAGTAGACCGGGACTAGCGGGACCAGCCTCGTTCTACAATGAGCAGTTCTTC.

V is TRBV7-2 and J is TRBJ2-2; 7 nucleotides match TRBD2. The CDR3 consists of 15 residues. After removal of 1 base from V and 5 bases from J, the junction contained 4 bases not matched to a gene. Germline lookup yields CDR1 SGHTA and CDR2 FQGNSA. Written as DNA, the CDR3 is TGTGCCAGCAGCTTAGGGCTAGCGGTTACCGGGGAGCTGTTTTTT. Translating it yields CASSLGLAVTGELFF.

The chain links TRBV28 to TRBJ2-1; TRBD2 aligns across 8 bases. V shed 7 bases and J 8 bases; nucleotides not matched to a gene: 7. The CDR3 totals 13 residues. The germline V gene has CDR1 MDHEN and CDR2 SYDVKM. The CDR3, as DNA: TGTGCCAGCAACGGACTAGCCCCCCATGAGCAGTTCTTC. This encodes CASNGLAPHEQFF. The full variable domain, completed using reference TRBV28 and TRBJ2-1, is DVKVTQSSRYLVKRTGEKVFLECVQDMDHENMFWYRQDPGLGLRLIYFSYDVKMKEKGDIPEGYSVSREKKERFSLILESASTNQTSMYLCASNGLAPHEQFFGPGTRLTVL.

CDR3 DNA: TGTGCCAGCAGTTTGGGTAGACTAGCGGGAGAGACCCAGTACTTC. Translation: CASSLGRLAGETQYF. The chain combines TRBV27 with TRBJ2-5; TRBD2 aligns across 10 bases. CDR3 size: 15 residues. The V and J ends lost 3 bases and 4 bases, in that order; junction bases with no gene match: 5. Germline V gene data show CDR1 as MNHEY and CDR2 as SMNVEV (reference sequence).

This rearrangement joins TRBV28 to TRBJ2-7; D not resolved. Germline CDR1 reads MDHEN; CDR2 reads SYDVKM. V was shortened by 3 bases and J by 3 bases, with 3 bases between the two germline ends. The CDR3 extends over 11 amino acids. The CDR3, as DNA: TGTGCCAGCAGTTTGGACTACGAGCAGTACTTC. The encoded protein is CASSLDYEQYF.

The chain employs TRBV4-1 and TRBJ2-4, with D maybe TRBD1 (6 bases). The CDR3 sequence is 16 residues long. Germline CDR1 is MGHRA and CDR2 is YSYEKL. The V gene lost 0 bases and the J gene lost 0 bases, with 9 bases spanning the gap. This chain's CDR3 is CASSQEGQIAKNIQYF. In DNA form, the CDR3 reads TGCGCCAGCAGCCAAGAGGGACAAATAGCCAAAAACATTCAGTACTTC.

This clone appeared a few times. The chain combines TRBV11-3 with TRBJ2-5; D remains unclear. The V gene's germline CDR1 is SGHNT and CDR2 YENEEA. The CDR3 extends over 14 amino acids. Trimming pared 3 bases from V and 0 bases from J, leaving 8 bases between. CDR3 sequence (DNA): TGTGCCAGCAGCTTCAGTGCGGACCAAGAGACCCAGTACTTC. Translated: CASSFSADQETQYF. Using reference TRBV11-3 and TRBJ2-5 for the parts outside the CDR3, the full variable domain is EAGVVQSPRYKIIEKKQPVAFWCNPISGHNTLYWYLQNLGQGPELLIRYENEEAVDDSQLPKDRFSAERLKGVDSTLKIQPAELGDSAVYLCASSFSADQETQYFGPGTRLLVL.

The V and J genes are TRBV19 and TRBJ1-5; TRBD1 agrees at 7 bases. Losses at the gene ends were 3 bases for V and 7 bases for J; bases not matched to a gene: 12. The CDR3 is 16 amino acids. Germline V gene lookup returns CDR1 LNHDA and CDR2 SQIVND (reference sequence). The CDR3 coding sequence is TGTGCCAGTAGTATGCACAGGGGATCGGATGGCCAGCCCCAGCATTTT. It encodes CASSMHRGSDGQPQHF.

The chain uses TRBV29-1 and TRBJ1-2, with 7 bases identical to TRBD1. The germline V gene encodes CDR1 SQVTM and CDR2 ANQGSEA. There are 15 residues in the CDR3. V trimming: 1 base; J trimming: 4 bases; junction bases outside the gene matches: 9. The CDR3 DNA follows: TGCAGCGTTGAAGGGGAAACAGGGGATCCCTATGGCTACACCTTC. Residues: CSVEGETGDPYGYTF.

This sequence joins TRBV7-8 and TRBJ2-5; TRBD2 agrees at 7 bases. This CDR3 has 18 amino acids. Looked up from germline, CDR1 is SGHVS and CDR2 is FQNEAQ. The junction had 12 bases not matched to a gene; V was cut back by 1 base and J by 1 base. CDR3 sequence reads: CASSLVGRVGRVQETQYF. In nucleotides, the CDR3 is TGTGCCAGCAGCTTAGTGGGGAGGGTAGGCAGAGTCCAAGAGACCCAGTACTTC.

CDR3 amino acids: CASSLRGQRVSEQYF. The CDR3 DNA is TGTGCCAGCAGCTTACGGGGCCAGCGGGTTAGCGAGCAGTACTTC. The V gene is TRBV7-8, the J gene TRBJ2-7; D might be TRBD2 (6 bases). Trimming cost V 2 bases and J 6 bases, with 17 bases left between them. Germline values: CDR1 SGHVS, CDR2 FQNEAQ. The CDR3 is made up of 15 amino acids.

This clone is labeled as medium-sized. This chain links TRBV18 with TRBJ2-1; D possibly corresponds to TRBD2 (6 bases). CDR3 size: 14 residues. In germline, CDR1 is KGHSH, CDR2 LQKENI. The V gene lost 4 bases and the J gene lost 7 bases, with 14 bases spanning the gap. This CDR3 reads CASSRIAGLNEQFF. The CDR3 DNA sequence: TGTGCCAGCTCACGAATCGCGGGGCTGAATGAGCAGTTCTTC.